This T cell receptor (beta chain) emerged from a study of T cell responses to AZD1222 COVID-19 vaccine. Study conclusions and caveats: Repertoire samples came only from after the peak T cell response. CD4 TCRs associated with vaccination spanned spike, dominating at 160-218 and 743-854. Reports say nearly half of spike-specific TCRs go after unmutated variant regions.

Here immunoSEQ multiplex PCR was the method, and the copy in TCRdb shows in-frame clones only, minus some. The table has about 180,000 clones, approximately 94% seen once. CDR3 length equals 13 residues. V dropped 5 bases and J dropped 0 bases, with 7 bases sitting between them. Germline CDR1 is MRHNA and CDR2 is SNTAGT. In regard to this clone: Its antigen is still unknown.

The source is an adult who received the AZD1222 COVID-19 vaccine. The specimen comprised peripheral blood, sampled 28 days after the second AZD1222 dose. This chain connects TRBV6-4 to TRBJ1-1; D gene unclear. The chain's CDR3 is CASSTEMNTEAFF. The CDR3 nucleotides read TGTGCCAGCAGTACAGAGATGAACACTGAAGCTTTCTTT.